These 15 T cell receptor beta chains were sequenced from one sample in a study of control samples from healthy donors and cancer patients. The table came from immunoSEQ multiplex PCR; TCRdb's copy has only in-frame clones and leaves some out. The sample holds around 84,000 clones, about nine tenths seen once. The material sequenced was blood. The receptor source for this set is a man younger than 40 in good health.

This clone was recorded a few times. The V call is TRBV7-7, the J call TRBJ2-7; D remains unclear. The V end was cut by 4 bases, the J end by 3 bases, with 10 bases between. CDR3 length equals 13 residues. Looked up from germline, CDR1 is SSHAT and CDR2 is FNYEAQ (reference sequence). Written as DNA, the CDR3 is TGTGCCAGCAGCTCCTCACCGGGCTACGAGCAGTACTTC. This codes for CASSSSPGYEQYF. Together with reference TRBV7-7 and TRBJ2-7, the CDR3 gives the full variable domain: GAGVSQSPRYKVTKRGQDVTLRCDPISSHATLYWYQQALGQGPEFLTYFNYEAQPDKSGLPSDRFSAERPEGSISTLTIQRTEQRDSAMYRCASSSSPGYEQYFGPGTRLTVT.

V is TRBV19 and J is TRBJ2-1, with a weak D call TRBD2 (6 bases). The CDR3 covers 15 residues. V shed 8 bases and J shed 0 bases, with 14 bases lying between them. Per germline, CDR1 LNHDA and CDR2 SQIVND (reference sequence). The DNA of the CDR3 is TGTGCCAGTGCTAGCGTCCCGAACTCCTACAATGAGCAGTTCTTC. Translating it yields CASASVPNSYNEQFF.

In this sample, this clone turned up once. This chain joins TRBV10-2 and TRBJ2-7; 8 bases map to TRBD1. CDR3 length: 17 amino acids. Germline CDR1 is WSHSY and CDR2 is SAAADI. Germline trimming cut 2 bases from V and 2 bases from J; bases unmatched to any gene: 11. CDR3 nucleotide sequence: TGCGCCAGCAGTGAGATCGAAGGACAGGGTGGCCCCTACGAGCAGTACTTC. Its protein product is CASSEIEGQGGPYEQYF.

This chain connects TRBV27 to TRBJ2-1; TRBD2 matches at 9 bases. The CDR3 totals 15 residues. Germline loops: CDR1 MNHEY, CDR2 SMNVEV (reference sequence). Trimming at V came to 5 bases and at J to 4 bases, leaving 6 bases not matched to a gene. The CDR3 loop reads CASSPTSGPYNEQFF. The CDR3 coding sequence is TGTGCCAGCAGTCCAACTAGCGGGCCGTACAATGAGCAGTTCTTC.

The CDR3 loop reads CAFIREGTEKLFF. CDR3 DNA: TGTGCCTTTATAAGGGAGGGCACCGAAAAACTGTTTTTT. The rearrangement uses TRBV30 and TRBJ1-4; D is uncertain. The CDR3 extends over 13 amino acids. Germline-derived CDR1 and CDR2 are GTSNPN and SVGIG (reference sequence). Between the trimmed V and J ends, which lost 7 bases and 8 bases, there was a span of 17 bases. Drawing the rest from reference TRBV30 and TRBJ1-4, the complete variable domain is SQTIHQWPATLVQPVGSPLSLECTVEGTSNPNLYWYRQAAGRGLQLLFYSVGIGQISSEVPQNLSASRPQDRQFILSSKKLLLSDSGFYLCAFIREGTEKLFFGSGTQLSVL.

The rearrangement links TRBV4-1 to TRBJ1-4; D not certain. The length of the CDR3 is 13 residues. CDR1 and CDR2 (germline): MGHRA, YSYEKL. With 4 bases removed from V and 8 bases from J, the gap between germline ends came to 11 bases. CDR3 bases: TGCGCCAGCAGCCGCCAGGCCCAGGAAAAACTGTTTTTT. Translated: CASSRQAQEKLFF.

The CDR3 DNA follows: TGTGCCAGTAGTAGCCCTGGTAAAGAGCCCCAGCATTTT. Translating it yields CASSSPGKEPQHF. V and J are TRBV19 and TRBJ1-5; no reliable D call. Trimming took off 4 bases at V and 8 bases at J, with 12 bases between the two ends. The CDR3 is 13 residues long. Germline CDR1 LNHDA, CDR2 SQIVND (reference sequence).

The V gene is TRBV7-3, the J gene TRBJ2-7; maybe TRBD2 (6 bases). V was pared by 0 bases and J by 0 bases, with 18 bases between. The CDR3 contains 18 residues. The germline V gene encodes CDR1 SGHTA and CDR2 FQGTGA. The CDR3: CASSLTFWGGGASYEQYF. DNA for the CDR3: TGTGCCAGCAGCTTAACGTTTTGGGGCGGAGGGGCCTCCTACGAGCAGTACTTC.

The J gene is TRBJ2-1, the V gene TRBV7-3, with 11 bases that match TRBD1. The CDR3 runs 14 residues. V gave up 5 bases and J gave up 6 bases; unmatched junction bases: 3. The V gene's germline CDR1 is SGHTA and CDR2 FQGTGA. The CDR3 region has the DNA TGTGCCAGCAGCACGGGGACAGGGGGCAATGAGCAGTTCTTC. Its protein is CASSTGTGGNEQFF.

V gene TRBV18 combines with J gene TRBJ1-2; maybe TRBD1 (5 bases). The CDR3 has 15 residues. V dropped 1 base and J dropped 7 bases, with 16 bases sitting between them. The germline gives CDR1 KGHSH, CDR2 LQKENI. CDR3 DNA: TGTGCCAGCTCACCACGGTCCGGGGCCGTGGGTGGCTACACCTTC. Its protein product is CASSPRSGAVGGYTF.

This clone has only a few counts. The chain links TRBV27 to TRBJ2-2, with 9 bases identical to TRBD2. The CDR3 spans 16 residues. Per germline, CDR1 MNHEY and CDR2 SMNVEV (reference sequence). The V gene end was trimmed by 5 bases and the J gene end by 5 bases; junction bases not matched to a gene: 9. This chain's CDR3 is CASSQPGTSRTGELFF. As DNA, the CDR3 is TGTGCCAGCAGTCAACCCGGGACTAGCCGGACCGGGGAGCTGTTTTTT.

The chain links TRBV4-3 to TRBJ1-3; the D is unclear. The length of the CDR3 is 16 residues. V lost 0 bases to trimming and J lost 2 bases, with 11 bases between them. CDR1 is LGHNA and CDR2 is YSLEER in the germline V gene. The CDR3 nucleotides read TGCGCCAGCAGCCAAGATCTTATGCAGACTGGAAACACCATATATTTT. This sequence encodes CASSQDLMQTGNTIYF.

V usage is TRBV5-6 and J usage is TRBJ2-3; TRBD2 might be the D (5 bases). The CDR3 consists of 16 residues. V lost 2 bases, J lost 3 bases, and 16 bases lay in between. CDR1 SGHDT and CDR2 YYEEEE come from the germline V gene. The CDR3 DNA reads as TGTGCCAGCAGCTTTTATGGGAGTACGGGGACAGATACGCAGTATTTT. Translated, it gives CASSFYGSTGTDTQYF.

The chain has TRBV13 and TRBJ1-1; maybe TRBD1 (5 bases). This CDR3 region has 14 residues. Germline lookup yields CDR1 PRHDT and CDR2 FYEKMQ (reference sequence). V lost 6 bases and J lost 5, with 16 bases in between. DNA for the CDR3: TGTGCCAGCAGGATCACAGGTAGGAGGACTGAAGCTTTCTTT. Its translation: CASRITGRRTEAFF.

The chain employs TRBV29-1 and TRBJ1-3; the D gene is possibly TRBD1 (5 bases). This CDR3 region has 13 residues. CDR1 is SQVTM and CDR2 is ANQGSEA in the germline V gene. Trimming pared 6 bases from V and 4 bases from J, leaving 13 bases between. The CDR3 sequence is CSVMGVLGNTIYF. The CDR3 coding sequence is TGCAGCGTGATGGGGGTCTTGGGAAACACCATATATTTT.